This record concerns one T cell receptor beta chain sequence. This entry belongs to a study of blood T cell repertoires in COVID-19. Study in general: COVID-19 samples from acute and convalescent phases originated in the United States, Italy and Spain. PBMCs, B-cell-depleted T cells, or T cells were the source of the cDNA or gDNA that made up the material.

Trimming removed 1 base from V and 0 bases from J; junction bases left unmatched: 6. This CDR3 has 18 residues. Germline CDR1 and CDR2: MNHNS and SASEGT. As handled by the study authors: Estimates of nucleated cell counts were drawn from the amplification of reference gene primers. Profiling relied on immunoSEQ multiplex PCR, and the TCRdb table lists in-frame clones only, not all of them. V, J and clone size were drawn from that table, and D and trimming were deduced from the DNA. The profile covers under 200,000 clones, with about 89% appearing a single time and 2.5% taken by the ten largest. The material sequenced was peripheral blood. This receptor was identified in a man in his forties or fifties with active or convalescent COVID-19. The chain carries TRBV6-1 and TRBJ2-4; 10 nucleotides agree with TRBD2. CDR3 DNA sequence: TGTGCCAGCAGTGAAGTACTAGCGGGGCTTATAGCCAAAAACATTCAGTACTTC. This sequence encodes CASSEVLAGLIAKNIQYF.